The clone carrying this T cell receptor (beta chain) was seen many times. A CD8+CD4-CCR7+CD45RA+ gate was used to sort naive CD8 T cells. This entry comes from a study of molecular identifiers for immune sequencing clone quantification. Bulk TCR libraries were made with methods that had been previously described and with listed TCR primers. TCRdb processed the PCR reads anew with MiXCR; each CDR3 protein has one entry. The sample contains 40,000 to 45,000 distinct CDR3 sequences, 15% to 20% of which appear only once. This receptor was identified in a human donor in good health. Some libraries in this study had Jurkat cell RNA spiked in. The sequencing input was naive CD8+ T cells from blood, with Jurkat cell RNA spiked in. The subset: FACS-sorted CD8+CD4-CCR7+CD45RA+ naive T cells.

CDR3 coding DNA: TGCGCCAGCAGCCAAGATCTAGCGGGGGGATCAGATACGCAGTATTTT. Translation: CASSQDLAGGSDTQYF. The rearrangement joins TRBV4-3 to TRBJ2-3, with TRBD2 identical over 11 bases. This CDR3 has 16 residues. After removal of 0 bases from V and 4 bases from J, the junction contained 3 bases not matched to a gene. Germline values: CDR1 LGHNA, CDR2 YSLEER.